One sample yielded the 22 T cell receptor beta chains listed below, sequenced in a study of CD8 T cells in Susac syndrome. RNA in amounts of roughly 0.5 to 1 ug was reverse transcribed with random hexamers. Each CDR3 protein gets one entry after TCRdb re-called the immunoSEQ multiplex PCR reads with MiXCR. Of about 140,000 distinct CDR3 sequences in the sample, 85% to 95% are singletons; the top ten hold roughly 0.29%. The sample consisted of CD8+ T cells from PBMCs. These receptors all stem from a human donor in good health.

The J gene is TRBJ2-7, the V gene TRBV28, with D possibly matching TRBD1 (6 bases). Trimming took 7 bases from V and 3 from J, leaving 19 bases between them. Looked up from germline, CDR1 is MDHEN and CDR2 is SYDVKM. The CDR3 runs to 15 residues. The CDR3 is CASINPQGSVYEQYF. In DNA, the CDR3 is TGTGCCAGCATCAATCCTCAGGGGAGTGTCTACGAGCAGTACTTC.

The chain recombines TRBV12-3 or TRBV12-4 with TRBJ2-5, with a possible D match to TRBD2 (5 bases). V lost 5 bases and J lost 0, with 7 bases in between. The CDR3 contains 13 residues. This CDR3 reads CASSQDYQETQYF. In DNA form, the CDR3 reads TGTGCCAGCAGTCAGGACTACCAAGAGACCCAGTACTTC.

The rearrangement links TRBV29-1 to TRBJ2-3, with a weak D call TRBD2 (5 bases). The CDR3 loop spans 14 amino acids. The V end was cut by 4 bases, the J end by 2 bases, with 13 bases between. Germline V gene sequence: CDR1 SQVTM, CDR2 ANQGSEA. CDR3 sequence: CSVVGRDYTDTQYF. The CDR3 nucleotides read TGCAGCGTTGTGGGGAGAGACTACACAGATACGCAGTATTTT.

V usage is TRBV29-1 and J usage is TRBJ2-1; D may be TRBD2 (6 bases). The CDR3 covers 13 residues. CDR1 is SQVTM and CDR2 is ANQGSEA in the germline V gene. V lost 6 bases and J lost 5, with 14 bases in between. In DNA, the CDR3 is TGCAGCGTGGAACTAGCTCTAAACAATGAGCAGTTCTTC. This translates into CSVELALNNEQFF.

The CDR3 DNA reads as TGTGCCAGCAGCTTAACCGGGACAGGGGTCGGGGAAGAGACCCAGTACTTC. This sequence encodes CASSLTGTGVGEETQYF. V and J are TRBV9 and TRBJ2-5; the match to TRBD1 covers 10 bases. This CDR3 contains 17 residues. V trimming: 4 bases; J trimming: 3 bases; junction bases outside the gene matches: 12. Germline V gene data show CDR1 as SGDLS and CDR2 as YYNGEE.

V and J are TRBV27 and TRBJ2-7; D might be TRBD1 (5 bases). Germline CDR1 reads MNHEY; CDR2 reads SMNVEV (reference sequence). The V end lost 2 bases, the J end lost 3 bases, and 11 bases lay between the germline ends. CDR3 length: 14 amino acids. The CDR3, as DNA: TGTGCCAGCAGTTTACAGGGCAGTATCTACGAGCAGTACTTC. This sequence encodes CASSLQGSIYEQYF.

The V gene is TRBV7-9, the J gene TRBJ1-1, with 10 bases lining up with TRBD1. V gave up 5 bases and J gave up 5 bases; unmatched junction bases: 8. Germline-derived CDR1 and CDR2 are SEHNR and FQNEAQ (reference sequence). The CDR3 consists of 15 residues. For the CDR3, the DNA is TGTGCCAGCAGCCACGGAGGACAGGGGGGAACTGAAGCTTTCTTT. This codes for CASSHGGQGGTEAFF. The full variable domain, with the rest looked up from reference TRBV7-9 and TRBJ1-1, is DTGVSQNPRHKITKRGQNVTFRCDPISEHNRLYWYRQTLGQGPEFLTYFQNEAQLEKSRLLSDRFSAERPKGSFSTLEIQRTEQGDSAMYLCASSHGGQGGTEAFFGQGTRLTVV.

The chain recombines TRBV6-2 or TRBV6-3 with TRBJ2-5; tentatively, D is TRBD1 (6 bases). The V and J ends lost 5 bases and 2 bases respectively, with 12 bases between them. The CDR3 has 14 amino acids. Germline V gene sequence: CDR1 MNHEY, CDR2 SVGEGT. In nucleotides, the CDR3 is TGTGCCAGCAGTCGACTGGACAGACAAGAGACCCAGTACTTC. It encodes CASSRLDRQETQYF.

The chain links TRBV7-7 to TRBJ2-1; no clear D gene. There are 14 residues in the CDR3. V was shortened by 4 bases and J by 5 bases, with 12 bases between the two germline ends. Germline CDR1 and CDR2: SSHAT and FNYEAQ (reference sequence). The CDR3 region is CASSWAVGDNEQFF. For the CDR3, the DNA is TGTGCCAGCAGCTGGGCGGTAGGAGACAATGAGCAGTTCTTC. Looking up the rest from reference TRBV7-7 and TRBJ2-1 gives the full variable domain: GAGVSQSPRYKVTKRGQDVTLRCDPISSHATLYWYQQALGQGPEFLTYFNYEAQPDKSGLPSDRFSAERPEGSISTLTIQRTEQRDSAMYRCASSWAVGDNEQFFGPGTRLTVL.

This clonotype was counted a single time. The chain employs TRBV6-2 or TRBV6-3 and TRBJ2-1; D may be TRBD1 or TRBD2 (6 bases each). CDR1 is MNHEY and CDR2 is SVGEGT in the germline V gene. The CDR3 has 16 amino acids. The ends were cut back, 6 bases at V and 2 bases at J, with 17 bases in the middle. This CDR3 reads CASSRYQGRPYNEQFF. The CDR3 nucleotides are TGTGCCAGCAGCCGTTATCAGGGGAGGCCCTACAATGAGCAGTTCTTC.

V gene TRBV6-2 or TRBV6-3 combines with J gene TRBJ2-7; the D is unclear. This CDR3 is built from 12 residues. Germline CDR1 MNHEY, CDR2 SVGEGT. The V end lost 5 bases, the J end lost 1 base, and 6 bases lay between the germline ends. The CDR3 DNA follows: TGTGCCAGCAGTGCCAGTTCCTACGAGCAGTACTTC. It specifies CASSASSYEQYF.

The rearrangement joins TRBV20-1 to TRBJ2-1; TRBD2 might be the D (5 bases). Germline V gene lookup returns CDR1 DFQATT and CDR2 SNEGSKA (reference sequence). This CDR3 is built from 17 residues. Trimming shortened V by 1 base and J by 7 bases, and 23 bases separated the two germline ends. The CDR3 nucleotides are TGCAGTGCTAGAGTACCGACTAAGGCGGCTATCGAAAATGAGCAGTTCTTC. It codes for CSARVPTKAAIENEQFF.

The V call is TRBV7-9, the J call TRBJ1-5; no firm D call. The germline V gene encodes CDR1 SEHNR and CDR2 FQNEAQ (reference sequence). This CDR3 comprises 13 residues. The V end lost 6 bases, the J end lost 5 bases, and 11 bases lay between the germline ends. DNA for the CDR3: TGTGCCAGCAGAGGGATTGGAGATCAGCCCCAGCATTTT. Its translation: CASRGIGDQPQHF.

The genes are TRBV27 and TRBJ2-4; D is perhaps TRBD1 or TRBD2 (5 bases each). This CDR3 region has 14 residues. The V gene's germline CDR1 is MNHEY and CDR2 SMNVEV (reference sequence). With 6 bases removed from V and 4 bases from J, the gap between germline ends came to 13 bases. The CDR3 nucleotides are TGTGCCAGCAGCCTCCGGGGCGTTAAAAACATTCAGTACTTC. The encoded protein is CASSLRGVKNIQYF.

This chain links TRBV7-3 with TRBJ2-1; no definite D call. The CDR3 covers 13 residues. The germline CDR1 and CDR2 sequences are SGHTA and FQGTGA. The ends were cut back, 1 base at V and 12 bases at J, with 13 bases in the middle. The DNA of the CDR3 is TGTGCCAGCAGCTTAATAGGGCAGGACGTGCAGTTCTTC. Protein: CASSLIGQDVQFF.

V usage is TRBV6-1 and J usage is TRBJ2-3, with D possibly TRBD1 on 6 matching bases. V shed 6 bases and J shed 2 bases, with 18 bases lying between them. The CDR3 runs to 16 residues. The germline CDR1 and CDR2 sequences are MNHNS and SASEGT. CDR3 sequence: CASSLSGTIYTDTQYF. The CDR3 DNA reads as TGTGCCAGCAGCCTCTCCGGGACAATCTACACAGATACGCAGTATTTT.

This rearrangement joins TRBV20-1 to TRBJ2-1, with unresolved D. This CDR3 is 10 amino acids long. With 7 bases removed from V and 5 bases from J, the gap between germline ends came to 6 bases. CDR1 is DFQATT, CDR2 SNEGSKA, per germline (reference sequence). CDR3 region: CSVRHNEQFF. CDR3 DNA: TGCAGTGTCCGCCACAATGAGCAGTTCTTC.

The V call is TRBV20-1, the J call TRBJ2-3; the D is unclear. The germline gives CDR1 DFQATT, CDR2 SNEGSKA (reference sequence). CDR3 size: 17 residues. Trimming removed 0 bases from V and 0 bases from J, with 16 bases in between. The CDR3 protein is CSAREWASDTSTDTQYF. CDR3 DNA sequence: TGCAGTGCTAGAGAATGGGCGAGCGATACTAGCACAGATACGCAGTATTTT.

For the CDR3, the DNA is TGTGCCAGTAGAATCTGGGCGAACACTGAAGCTTTCTTT. It is translated as CASRIWANTEAFF. The chain links TRBV19 to TRBJ1-1; no clear D. V was cut by 6 bases and J by 1 base, with 9 bases left in between. Per the germline V gene, CDR1 is LNHDA and CDR2 is SQIVND (reference sequence). The CDR3 length is 13 residues.

The V gene is TRBV12-3 or TRBV12-4, the J gene TRBJ2-1; 9 bases are a match to TRBD2. J gave up 8 bases and V 3 bases, and 5 bases lay outside the gene matches. The CDR3 covers 14 residues. As DNA, the CDR3 is TGTGCCAGCAGTTTTGCGGGAGGGGGGGATGAGCAGTTCTTC. Amino acid sequence: CASSFAGGGDEQFF.

CDR3 coding DNA: TGTGCCAGCAGTCCGGGACTAGCGGGAAGGGAGCAGTTCTTC. This encodes CASSPGLAGREQFF. This rearrangement joins TRBV6-2 or TRBV6-3 to TRBJ2-1; 13 bases map to TRBD2. Germline values: CDR1 MNHEY, CDR2 SVGEGT. The length of the CDR3 is 14 residues. Losses at the gene ends were 5 bases for V and 10 bases for J; bases not matched to a gene: 5.

CDR3 coding DNA: TGCGCCAGCAGCCAAGGGGGACAGGGTCTGTACTTC. Protein: CASSQGGQGLYF. This chain links TRBV4-3 with TRBJ2-5, with 9 bases aligning to TRBD1. CDR1 is LGHNA, CDR2 YSLEER, per germline. This CDR3 is 12 amino acids long. With 1 base clipped from V and 13 bases from J, the junction kept 4 bases outside the gene matches.